This T cell receptor beta chain appears in the sequencing data of a study of blood T cell repertoires in COVID-19. Study at large: Both acute and convalescent COVID-19 samples were obtained from the United States, Italy and Spain. In each case, the material was cDNA or gDNA derived from T cells, B-cell-depleted T cells, or PBMCs.

Per the authors' pipeline: Nucleated cell number was recorded as an estimate derived from reference gene primer amplification. Produced via immunoSEQ multiplex PCR; TCRdb's table is partial and in-frame only. The DNA gave D and trimming, while V, J and clone size come from that table. The sample records approximately 150,000 clones, over 80% being singletons. Unmatched junction bases numbered 14, after V lost 2 bases and J lost 0 bases. The CDR3 is made up of 19 amino acids. Germline assignment: CDR1 ENHRY and CDR2 SYGVKD. Sequences were obtained from peripheral blood. This rearrangement joins TRBV10-3 to TRBJ1-1; 8 bases line up with TRBD1. This TCR came from a woman in her fifties or sixties with acute or convalescent COVID-19. Written as DNA, the CDR3 is TGTGCCATCAGTGAGCTACTTGGACAGGGCTCAAACATGAACACTGAAGCTTTCTTT. Residues: CAISELLGQGSNMNTEAFF.